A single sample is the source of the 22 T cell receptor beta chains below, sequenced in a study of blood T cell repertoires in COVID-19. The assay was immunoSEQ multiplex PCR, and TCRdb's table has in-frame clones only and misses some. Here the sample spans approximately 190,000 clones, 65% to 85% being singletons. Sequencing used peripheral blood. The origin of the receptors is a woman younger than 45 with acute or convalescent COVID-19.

The CDR3 sequence is CASSEVRGLSGYTF. The CDR3 coding sequence is TGTGCCAGCAGTGAAGTCAGGGGGCTCAGCGGCTACACCTTC. The chain joins TRBV2 to TRBJ1-2, with 8 nucleotides matching TRBD1. The length of the CDR3 is 14 residues. J gave up 8 bases and V 1 base, and 6 bases lay outside the gene matches. CDR1 and CDR2 from the germline V gene are SNHLY and FYNNEI.

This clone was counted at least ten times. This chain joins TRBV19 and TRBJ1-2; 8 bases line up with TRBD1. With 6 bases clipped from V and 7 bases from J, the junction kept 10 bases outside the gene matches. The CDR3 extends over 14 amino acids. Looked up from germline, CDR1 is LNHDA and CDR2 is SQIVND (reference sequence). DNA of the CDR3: TGTGCCAGTAGCGCTGGGGCAGGGGGCCGTGGCTACACCTTC. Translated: CASSAGAGGRGYTF.

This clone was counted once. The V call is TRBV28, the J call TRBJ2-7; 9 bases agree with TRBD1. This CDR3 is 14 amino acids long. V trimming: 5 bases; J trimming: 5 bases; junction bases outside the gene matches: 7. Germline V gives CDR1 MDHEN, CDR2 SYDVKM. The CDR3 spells CASSPGTGNHEQYF. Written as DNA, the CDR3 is TGTGCCAGCAGTCCCGGGACAGGGAACCACGAGCAGTACTTC.

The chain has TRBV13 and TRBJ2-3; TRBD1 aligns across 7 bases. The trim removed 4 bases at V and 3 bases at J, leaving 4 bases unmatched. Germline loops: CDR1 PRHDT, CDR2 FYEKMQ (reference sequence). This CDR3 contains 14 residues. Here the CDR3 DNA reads TGTGCCAGCAGCTCCCGACAGGGTACAGATACGCAGTATTTT. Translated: CASSSRQGTDTQYF.

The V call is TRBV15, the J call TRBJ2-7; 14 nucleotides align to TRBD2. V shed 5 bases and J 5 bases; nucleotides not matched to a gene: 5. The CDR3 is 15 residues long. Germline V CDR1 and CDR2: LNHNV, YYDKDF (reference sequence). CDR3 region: CATSPGTSGSDEQYF. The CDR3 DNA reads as TGTGCCACCAGCCCCGGGACTAGCGGGAGCGACGAGCAGTACTTC.

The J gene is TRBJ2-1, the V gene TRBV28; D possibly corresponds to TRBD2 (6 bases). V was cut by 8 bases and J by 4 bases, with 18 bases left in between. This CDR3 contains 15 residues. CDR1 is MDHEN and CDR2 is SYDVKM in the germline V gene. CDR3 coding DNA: TGTGCCAGCCTCCCTGCGGGGAATGCATACAATGAGCAGTTCTTC. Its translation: CASLPAGNAYNEQFF.

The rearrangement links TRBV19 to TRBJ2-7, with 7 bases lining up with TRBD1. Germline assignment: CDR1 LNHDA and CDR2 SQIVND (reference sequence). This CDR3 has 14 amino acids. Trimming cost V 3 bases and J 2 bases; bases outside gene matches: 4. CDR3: CASSIVQGAYEQYF. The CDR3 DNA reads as TGTGCCAGTAGTATTGTGCAGGGGGCCTACGAGCAGTACTTC. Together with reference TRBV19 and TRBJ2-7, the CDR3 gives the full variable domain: DGGITQSPKYLFRKEGQNVTLSCEQNLNHDAMYWYRQDPGQGLRLIYYSQIVNDFQKGDIAEGYSVSREKKESFPLTVTSAQKNPTAFYLCASSIVQGAYEQYFGPGTRLTVT.

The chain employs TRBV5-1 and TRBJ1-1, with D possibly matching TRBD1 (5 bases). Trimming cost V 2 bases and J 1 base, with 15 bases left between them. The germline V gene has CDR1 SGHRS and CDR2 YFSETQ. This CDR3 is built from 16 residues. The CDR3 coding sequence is TGCGCCAGCAGCTTATCTCAAGGGGCACGGAACACTGAAGCTTTCTTT. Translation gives CASSLSQGARNTEAFF.

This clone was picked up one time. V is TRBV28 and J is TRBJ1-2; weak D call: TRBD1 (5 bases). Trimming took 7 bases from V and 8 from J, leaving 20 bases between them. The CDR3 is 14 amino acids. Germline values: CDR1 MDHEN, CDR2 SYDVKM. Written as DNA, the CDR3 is TGTGCCAGCACCGACCCGGGGGGAGTGAGCGGCTACACCTTC. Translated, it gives CASTDPGGVSGYTF.

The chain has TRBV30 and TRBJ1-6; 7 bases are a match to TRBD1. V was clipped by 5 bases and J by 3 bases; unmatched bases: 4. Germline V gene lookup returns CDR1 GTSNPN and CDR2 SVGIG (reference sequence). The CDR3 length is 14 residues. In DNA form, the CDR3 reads TGTGCCTGGGGGGGACAGTTCTATAATTCACCCCTCCACTTT. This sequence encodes CAWGGQFYNSPLHF.

Here the CDR3 reads CASSETGGSYGYTF. The CDR3 region has the DNA TGTGCCAGCAGTGAGACAGGGGGCAGCTATGGCTACACCTTC. This chain uses TRBV2 with TRBJ1-2; TRBD1 agrees at 10 bases. V lost 3 bases and J lost 4; bases outside the gene matches: 2. The CDR3 totals 14 residues. Per germline, CDR1 SNHLY and CDR2 FYNNEI.

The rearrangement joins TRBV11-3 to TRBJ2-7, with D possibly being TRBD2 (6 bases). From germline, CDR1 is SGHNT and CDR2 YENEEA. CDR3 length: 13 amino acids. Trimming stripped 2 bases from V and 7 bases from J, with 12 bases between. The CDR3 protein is CASSLSREFEQYF. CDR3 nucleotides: TGTGCCAGCAGCTTATCCCGGGAGTTTGAGCAGTACTTC.

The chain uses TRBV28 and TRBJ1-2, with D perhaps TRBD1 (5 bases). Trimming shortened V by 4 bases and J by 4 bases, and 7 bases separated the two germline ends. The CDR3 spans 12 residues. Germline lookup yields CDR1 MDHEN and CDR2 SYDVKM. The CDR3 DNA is TGTGCCAGCAGTTCGACAGCCTATGGCTACACCTTC. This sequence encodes CASSSTAYGYTF.

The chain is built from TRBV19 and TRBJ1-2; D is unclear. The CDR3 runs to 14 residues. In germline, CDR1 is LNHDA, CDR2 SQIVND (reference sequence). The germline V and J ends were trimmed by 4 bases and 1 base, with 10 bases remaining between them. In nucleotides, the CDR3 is TGTGCCAGTAGTACCCGCCCGGTTAACTATGGCTACACCTTC. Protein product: CASSTRPVNYGYTF.

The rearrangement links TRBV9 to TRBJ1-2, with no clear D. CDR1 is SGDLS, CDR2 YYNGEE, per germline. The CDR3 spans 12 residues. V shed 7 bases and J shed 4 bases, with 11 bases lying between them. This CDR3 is CASRGESYGYTF. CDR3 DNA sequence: TGTGCCAGCCGGGGAGAGTCCTATGGCTACACCTTC.

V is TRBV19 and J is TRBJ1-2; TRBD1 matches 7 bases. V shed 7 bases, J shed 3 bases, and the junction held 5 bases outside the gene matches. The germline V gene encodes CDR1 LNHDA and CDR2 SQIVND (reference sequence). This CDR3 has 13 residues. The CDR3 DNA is TGTGCCAGTATCGAGACAGGGCACTATGGCTACACCTTC. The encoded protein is CASIETGHYGYTF.

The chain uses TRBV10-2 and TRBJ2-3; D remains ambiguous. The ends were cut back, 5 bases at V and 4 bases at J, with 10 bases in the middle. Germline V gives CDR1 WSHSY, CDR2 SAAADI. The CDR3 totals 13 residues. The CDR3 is CASSPDWADTQYF. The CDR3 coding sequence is TGCGCCAGCAGTCCAGACTGGGCAGATACGCAGTATTTT.

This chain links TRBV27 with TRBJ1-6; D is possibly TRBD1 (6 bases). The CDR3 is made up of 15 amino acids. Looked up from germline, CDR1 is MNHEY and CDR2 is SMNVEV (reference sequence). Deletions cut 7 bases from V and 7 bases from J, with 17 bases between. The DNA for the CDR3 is TGTGCCAGCACCACTCTGACAGGCGTGAATTCACCCCTCCACTTT. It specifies CASTTLTGVNSPLHF.

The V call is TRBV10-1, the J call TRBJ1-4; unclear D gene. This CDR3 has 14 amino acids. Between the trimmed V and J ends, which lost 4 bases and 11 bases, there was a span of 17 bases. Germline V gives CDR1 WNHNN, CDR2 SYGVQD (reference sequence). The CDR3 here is CASSARPDGGKLFF. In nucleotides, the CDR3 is TGCGCCAGCAGTGCCCGGCCCGATGGAGGGAAACTGTTTTTT.

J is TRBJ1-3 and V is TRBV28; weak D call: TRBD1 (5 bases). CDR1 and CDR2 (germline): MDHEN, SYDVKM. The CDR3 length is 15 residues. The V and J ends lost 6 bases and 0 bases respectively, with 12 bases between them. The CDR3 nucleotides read TGTGCCAGCAGGGGGCTTTCTGGCTCTGGAAACACCATATATTTT. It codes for CASRGLSGSGNTIYF.

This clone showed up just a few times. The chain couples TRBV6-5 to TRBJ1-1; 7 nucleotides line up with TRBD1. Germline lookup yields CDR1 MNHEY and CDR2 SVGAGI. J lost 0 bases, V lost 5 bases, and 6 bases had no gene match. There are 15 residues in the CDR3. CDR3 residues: CASSTGVGLNTEAFF. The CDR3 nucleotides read TGTGCCAGCAGTACAGGGGTCGGTTTGAACACTGAAGCTTTCTTT.

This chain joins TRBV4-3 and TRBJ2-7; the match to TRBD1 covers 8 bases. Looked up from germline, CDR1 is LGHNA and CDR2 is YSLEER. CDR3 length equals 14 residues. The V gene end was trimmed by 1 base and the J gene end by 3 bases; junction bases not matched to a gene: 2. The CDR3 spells CASSQGTGIYEQYF. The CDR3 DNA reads TGCGCCAGCAGCCAAGGGACAGGGATCTACGAGCAGTACTTC.